These T cell receptor beta chains were read from a single sample in a study of T cell responses to AZD1222 COVID-19 vaccine. Sequencing used immunoSEQ multiplex PCR; TCRdb keeps in-frame clones, though not all of them. The sample records 95,000 to 150,000 clones, approximately 90% being singletons. The input for sequencing was peripheral blood, taken on day 0 of AZD1222 vaccination. All receptors come from an adult in good health. Each CDR3 is given with its conserved first and last residue. D genes are given only for firm matches. Clone size appears in some rows only: once, few, many, or a class for an expanded clone.

TRBD2	16	-	TRBV5-1	TRBJ2-7	TGCGCCAGCAGCTTGGCTAGCGGGAGTAACTCCTACGAGCAGTACTTC	CASSLASGSNSYEQYF
TRBD2	15	-	TRBV11-2	TRBJ2-1	TGTGCCAGCAGCTTAGCCCTAGCGGGAGGAGGTGAGCAGTTCTTC	CASSLALAGGGEQFF
-	13	-	TRBV24-1	TRBJ1-2	TGTGCCACCAGTGACCCGACTGACTATGGCTACACCTTC	CATSDPTDYGYTF
TRBD2	16	-	TRBV30	TRBJ2-1	TGTGCCTGGAGTGTACTGGGACTAGCGGGGGAGGGGGAGCAGTTCTTC	CAWSVLGLAGEGEQFF
-	15	-	TRBV28	TRBJ2-2	TGTGCCAGCAGTTCTAGGGCCGTGTCCACCGGGGAGCTGTTTTTT	CASSSRAVSTGELFF
-	14	-	TRBV6-5	TRBJ1-5	TGTGCCAGCAGTTACTCAGGGGGGCAGGGGCCCCAGCATTTT	CASSYSGGQGPQHF
-	16	-	TRBV10-3	TRBJ1-3	TGTGCCATCAGTGAGGCGGGGTTGAGTTCTGGAAACACCATATATTTT	CAISEAGLSSGNTIYF
-	16	few	TRBV5-1	TRBJ1-2	TGCGCCAGCAGCCCCCTTCTACCAGGGACCTCGTATGGCTACACCTTC	CASSPLLPGTSYGYTF
TRBD2	17	-	TRBV3-1/TRBV3-2	TRBJ2-5	TGTGCCAGCAGCCAAGATCCCGGGACTACTCATTGGGAGACCCAGTACTTC	CASSQDPGTTHWETQYF
TRBD2	16	-	TRBV6-4	TRBJ2-3	TGTGCCAGCAGTCGTGGACTAGCGGGAGGTTCCGATACGCAGTATTTT	CASSRGLAGGSDTQYF
TRBD1	14	-	TRBV5-4	TRBJ2-3	TGTGCCAGCAGCTCGGCCGTACAGGGGGATACGCAGTATTTT	CASSSAVQGDTQYF
-	16	once	TRBV27	TRBJ2-7	TGTGCCAGCAGTTTATTAACAGGCCCGCTGGTCTACGAGCAGTACTTC	CASSLLTGPLVYEQYF
TRBD1	16	-	TRBV2	TRBJ1-6	TGTGCCAGCAGGGGGACAGGGGGAATCTATAATTCACCCCTCCACTTT	CASRGTGGIYNSPLHF
TRBD2	13	-	TRBV6-5	TRBJ2-7	TGTGCCAGCACTAGCGGGGCCTTTTACGGGCAGTACTTC	CASTSGAFYGQYF
-	15	-	TRBV5-8	TRBJ1-5	TGTGCCAGCAGCTGGGCCCGTTATAGCAATCAGCCCCAGCATTTT	CASSWARYSNQPQHF
TRBD1	13	once	TRBV29-1	TRBJ1-4	TGCAGCGCCGGGGGACAGCAGAATGAAAAACTGTTTTTT	CSAGGQQNEKLFF
-	13	-	TRBV5-1	TRBJ1-5	TGCGCCAGCAGCTTGGAAGGGACCCAGGCCCAGCATTTT	CASSLEGTQAQHF
-	16	-	TRBV18	TRBJ1-5	TGTGCCAGCTCACCTCCGGGGCAGACTAGCAATCAGCCCCAGCATTTT	CASSPPGQTSNQPQHF
TRBD1	16	-	TRBV10-2	TRBJ2-7	TGCGCCAGCACTTCTAACAGGGGGTCCAGCTCCTACGAGCAGTACTTC	CASTSNRGSSSYEQYF
-	12	-	TRBV11-3	TRBJ1-1	TGTGCCAGCAGCCACCCGAACACTGAAGCTTTCTTT	CASSHPNTEAFF
-	14	once	TRBV15	TRBJ1-2	TGTGCCACCAGCAGAGATAGCGGCCCTTATGGCTACACCTTC	CATSRDSGPYGYTF
-	15	-	TRBV18	TRBJ2-3	TGTGCCAGCTCACCGCGTGGCACCAGCACAGATACGCAGTATTTT	CASSPRGTSTDTQYF
TRBD2	14	-	TRBV19	TRBJ2-7	TGTGCCAGTAGTCCGACTAGCCAATCCTACGAGCAGTACTTC	CASSPTSQSYEQYF
-	14	-	TRBV12-5	TRBJ2-7	TGTGCTAGTGGCCCCGGGTTGTACCTCCACGAGCAGTACTTC	CASGPGLYLHEQYF
-	13	-	TRBV7-2	TRBJ2-5	TGTGCCAGCAGCAATAGCCAGACCGAGACCCAGTACTTC	CASSNSQTETQYF
TRBD1	14	-	TRBV2	TRBJ1-2	TGTGCCAGCAGTTCCCCGGGACAGGGGGGTGGCTACACCTTC	CASSSPGQGGGYTF
TRBD1	14	once	TRBV6-5	TRBJ1-5	TGTGCCACTCGGACAGGTTACGGCAATCAGCCCCAGCATTTT	CATRTGYGNQPQHF
TRBD1	13	-	TRBV7-9	TRBJ1-2	TGTGCCAGCAGCATGACAGGGGGCGATGGCTACACCTTC	CASSMTGGDGYTF
TRBD1	12	-	TRBV2	TRBJ1-2	TGTGCCACCAGACAGGGTAGATATGGCTACACCTTC	CATRQGRYGYTF
-	15	once	TRBV5-1	TRBJ2-1	TGCGCCAGCAGAGTTTATGGGGGAGTAAACAATGAGCAGTTCTTC	CASRVYGGVNNEQFF
TRBD1	16	-	TRBV15	TRBJ2-7	TGTGCCACCAGCAGAGATCGGGACAGACCGGCCTACGAGCAGTACTTC	CATSRDRDRPAYEQYF
-	13	-	TRBV5-8	TRBJ1-2	TGTGCCAGCAGTTTGCGGGTGACCTATGGCTACACCTTC	CASSLRVTYGYTF
-	12	-	TRBV27	TRBJ1-2	TGTGCCAGCAGTTTAAGGGGTGCTGGCTACACCTTC	CASSLRGAGYTF